Listed below are T cell receptor beta chains from one sample, sequenced in a study of blood T cell repertoires in COVID-19. The protocol was immunoSEQ multiplex PCR, while the TCRdb copy is restricted to in-frame clones and leaves out a portion. The sample holds tens of thousands of clones, 80% seen once. Source material: peripheral blood. These receptors all stem from a woman in her 70s with acute or convalescent COVID-19. The CDR3 runs from the conserved cysteine through the conserved F or W. The order of the fields is V gene, J gene, CDR3 protein.

v_call: TRBV10-3; j_call: TRBJ2-5; cdr3_aa: CAISGAGSQETQYF
v_call: TRBV19; j_call: TRBJ1-5; cdr3_aa: CASSGQADQPQHF
v_call: TRBV7-2; j_call: TRBJ2-2; cdr3_aa: CASSFQGPGTGELFF
v_call: TRBV7-3; j_call: TRBJ1-2; cdr3_aa: CASSLAGGVNYGYTF
v_call: TRBV27; j_call: TRBJ2-5; cdr3_aa: CASRPLGGLASETQYF
v_call: TRBV12-3/TRBV12-4; j_call: TRBJ2-7; cdr3_aa: CASSFDSSYEQYF
v_call: TRBV5-1; j_call: TRBJ2-3; cdr3_aa: CASSPGLAGGLDTDTQYF
v_call: TRBV5-4; j_call: TRBJ1-2; cdr3_aa: CASNGDFGGYTF
v_call: TRBV24-1; j_call: TRBJ2-3; cdr3_aa: CATSIGTSDTDTQYF
v_call: TRBV15; j_call: TRBJ2-1; cdr3_aa: CATSREDYPLGEQFF
v_call: TRBV6-5; j_call: TRBJ1-1; cdr3_aa: CASSTGRNTEAFF
v_call: TRBV2; j_call: TRBJ1-2; cdr3_aa: CASRGTASNYGYTF
v_call: TRBV3-1/TRBV3-2; j_call: TRBJ2-3; cdr3_aa: CASSQDIMRDSFTDTQYF
v_call: TRBV7-2; j_call: TRBJ1-2; cdr3_aa: CARKGGQVDGYTF
v_call: TRBV6-4; j_call: TRBJ2-1; cdr3_aa: CASSYLRTSSRDEQFF
v_call: TRBV5-1; j_call: TRBJ1-5; cdr3_aa: CASSCRQARGNQPQHF
v_call: TRBV7-2; j_call: TRBJ1-1; cdr3_aa: CASSPTGYTEAFF
v_call: TRBV6-5; j_call: TRBJ2-7; cdr3_aa: CASSYSHRVAYEQYF
v_call: TRBV20-1; j_call: TRBJ2-1; cdr3_aa: CSAPQLQEQFF
v_call: TRBV6-5; j_call: TRBJ1-4; cdr3_aa: CASSYSTGTALEKLFF
v_call: TRBV6-5; j_call: TRBJ1-1; cdr3_aa: CASSTPGTEAFF
v_call: TRBV9; j_call: TRBJ1-5; cdr3_aa: CASSPLPNQPQHF
v_call: TRBV28; j_call: TRBJ1-1; cdr3_aa: CASDRGINTEAFF
v_call: TRBV7-3; j_call: TRBJ1-1; cdr3_aa: CASSLNAYSEAFF
v_call: TRBV27; j_call: TRBJ2-7; cdr3_aa: CASSPSGAGGPYEQYF
v_call: TRBV5-1; j_call: TRBJ1-3; cdr3_aa: CASSLAPTGPGNTIYF
v_call: TRBV18; j_call: TRBJ2-1; cdr3_aa: CASSPGLAPRGQFF
v_call: TRBV15; j_call: TRBJ2-2; cdr3_aa: CATSRDVGQAVWAGTNTGELFF
v_call: TRBV13; j_call: TRBJ2-7; cdr3_aa: CASSSWTDPYEQYF
v_call: TRBV29-1; j_call: TRBJ2-5; cdr3_aa: CSVGSTAFQETQYF
v_call: TRBV5-1; j_call: TRBJ2-7; cdr3_aa: CASSSGQGVVDEQYF
v_call: TRBV7-2; j_call: TRBJ1-1; cdr3_aa: CASSGGSLRGNTEAFF
v_call: TRBV4-3; j_call: TRBJ2-1; cdr3_aa: CASSLRRGGFTNEQFF
v_call: TRBV7-9; j_call: TRBJ1-6; cdr3_aa: CASSGQYSYNSPLHF
v_call: TRBV7-3; j_call: TRBJ2-3; cdr3_aa: CASSRLAGSTDTQYF
v_call: TRBV6-2/TRBV6-3; j_call: TRBJ1-2; cdr3_aa: CASSYSTGAIGGYTF
v_call: TRBV7-9; j_call: TRBJ2-2; cdr3_aa: CALPPRGRTGELFF
v_call: TRBV19; j_call: TRBJ1-1; cdr3_aa: CASKLRLNTEAFF
v_call: TRBV6-2/TRBV6-3; j_call: TRBJ1-1; cdr3_aa: CASSTGPGAFF
v_call: TRBV10-2; j_call: TRBJ1-5; cdr3_aa: CASRGTGNNQPQHF
v_call: TRBV5-4; j_call: TRBJ2-3; cdr3_aa: CASSLGRGRTDTQYF
v_call: TRBV6-6; j_call: TRBJ1-5; cdr3_aa: CASSYPGIEERAQHF
v_call: TRBV4-3; j_call: TRBJ1-2; cdr3_aa: CASSQSPGALTINGYTF
v_call: TRBV3-1/TRBV3-2; j_call: TRBJ2-7; cdr3_aa: CASRGGGEQYF
v_call: TRBV4-1; j_call: TRBJ1-3; cdr3_aa: CASSQTGNTIYF
v_call: TRBV5-1; j_call: TRBJ2-7; cdr3_aa: CASSVGTSGLYEQYF
v_call: TRBV4-3; j_call: TRBJ1-2; cdr3_aa: CASSQDLTGGNYGYTF
v_call: TRBV11-1; j_call: TRBJ1-6; cdr3_aa: CASSSDRVRSPLHF
v_call: TRBV10-3; j_call: TRBJ2-4; cdr3_aa: CAISVGGGSTIQYF
v_call: TRBV4-3; j_call: TRBJ2-3; cdr3_aa: CASSSRTEAPDTQYF
v_call: TRBV6-5; j_call: TRBJ2-1; cdr3_aa: CASTGTSGNNEQFF
v_call: TRBV7-6; j_call: TRBJ2-5; cdr3_aa: CASSLGLANQETQYF
v_call: TRBV6-4; j_call: TRBJ1-2; cdr3_aa: CASSPGQGYGGYTF
v_call: TRBV3-1/TRBV3-2; j_call: TRBJ2-1; cdr3_aa: CASSDLGSYNEQFF
v_call: TRBV3-1/TRBV3-2; j_call: TRBJ2-3; cdr3_aa: CASSHTQGTDTQYF
v_call: TRBV3-1/TRBV3-2; j_call: TRBJ1-2; cdr3_aa: CASSLSGDYGYTF
v_call: TRBV19; j_call: TRBJ1-2; cdr3_aa: CASTPGPGQGYYGYTF
v_call: TRBV21-1; j_call: TRBJ2-3; cdr3_aa: CASIEADRLSTDTQYF
v_call: TRBV3-1/TRBV3-2; j_call: TRBJ2-5; cdr3_aa: CASSQVGGRWETQYF